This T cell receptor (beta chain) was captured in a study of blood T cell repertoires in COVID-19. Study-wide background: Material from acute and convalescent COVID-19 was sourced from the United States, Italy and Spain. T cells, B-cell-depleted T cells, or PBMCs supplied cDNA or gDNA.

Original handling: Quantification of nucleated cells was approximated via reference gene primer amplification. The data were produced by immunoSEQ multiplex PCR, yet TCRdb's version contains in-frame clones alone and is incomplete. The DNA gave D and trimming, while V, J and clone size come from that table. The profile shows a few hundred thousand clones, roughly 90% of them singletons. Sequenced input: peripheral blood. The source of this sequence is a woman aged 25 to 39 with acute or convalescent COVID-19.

Here the CDR3 reads CATSEGGSQETQYF. DNA for the CDR3: TGTGCCACCAGTGAAGGGGGCTCTCAAGAGACCCAGTACTTC. The rearrangement uses TRBV24-1 and TRBJ2-5, with 7 positions matching TRBD1. Germline V lookup: CDR1 KGHDR, CDR2 SFDVKD. J lost 2 bases, V lost 4 bases, and 3 bases had no gene match. This CDR3 has 14 residues.